This T cell receptor beta chain comes out of a study of cytomegalovirus exposure and HLA in healthy donors. PCR employed 60 Vbeta and 13 Jbeta primers. Assay used: immunoSEQ multiplex PCR; TCRdb lists only in-frame clones, some missing. The table has fewer than 90,000 clones, about three quarters seen once; the top ten hold roughly 2.6%. V lost 6 bases to trimming and J lost 4 bases; unmatched junction nucleotides: 8. The V gene's germline CDR1 is MNHEY and CDR2 SMNVEV (reference sequence). This CDR3 has 14 amino acids. This clone was picked up a small number of times. This sequence was found in a male donor in good health and CMV-seropositive. V and J are TRBV27 and TRBJ1-1; 7 positions agree with TRBD1. Sequencing was carried out using PBMCs. The CDR3 sequence: CASRQRDRATEAFF. CDR3 sequence (DNA): TGTGCCAGCAGGCAACGGGACAGAGCCACTGAAGCTTTCTTT.